This TCR beta chain was recovered during a study of blood T cell repertoires in COVID-19. Whole-study context: The study drew acute and convalescent COVID-19 samples from the United States, Italy and Spain. The cDNA or gDNA used as material had been derived from T cells, B-cell-depleted T cells, or PBMCs.

This clone came up once. Under the authors' procedure: Amplified reference gene primers provided the basis for estimating nucleated cell counts. The assay was immunoSEQ multiplex PCR, and TCRdb's table has in-frame clones only and misses some. V and J calls and clone size are given by that table; D and trimming were obtained from the DNA. The sample records about 120,000 clones, roughly 87% being singletons. This clonotype was obtained from a human donor in a cohort sampled during active COVID-19. Sequencing input: peripheral blood.

The CDR3 sequence is CASSPDRGDGYTF. Written as DNA, the CDR3 is TGTGCCAGCAGCCCGGACAGGGGTGATGGCTACACCTTC. The chain recombines TRBV2 with TRBJ1-2; 9 bases fit TRBD1. Germline V lookup: CDR1 SNHLY, CDR2 FYNNEI. This CDR3 contains 13 residues. J gave up 6 bases and V 6 bases, and 5 bases lay outside the gene matches. Supplemented by reference TRBV2 and TRBJ1-2, the full variable domain reads EPEVTQTPSHQVTQMGQEVILRCVPISNHLYFYWYRQILGQKVEFLVSFYNNEISEKSEIFDDQFSVERPDGSNFTLKIRSTKLEDSAMYFCASSPDRGDGYTFGSGTRLTVV.